This T cell receptor (beta chain) comes out of a study of blood T cell repertoires in COVID-19. Sequenced by immunoSEQ multiplex PCR; TCRdb stores in-frame clones only, minus some. Seen here are tens of thousands of clones, 85% to 90% observed once, and the top ten hold roughly 5.3%. The CDR3 runs to 15 residues. The V end lost 2 bases, the J end lost 7 bases, and 15 bases lay between the germline ends. Germline loops: CDR1 LGHNA, CDR2 YNFKEQ. Specimen: peripheral blood. The TCR originated in a man aged 55 to 70 with active COVID-19. The chain couples TRBV4-2 to TRBJ1-5, with D unresolved. CDR3 in amino acids: CASSQQSINGQPQHF. CDR3 DNA: TGTGCCAGCAGCCAACAATCCATTAACGGGCAGCCCCAGCATTTT.